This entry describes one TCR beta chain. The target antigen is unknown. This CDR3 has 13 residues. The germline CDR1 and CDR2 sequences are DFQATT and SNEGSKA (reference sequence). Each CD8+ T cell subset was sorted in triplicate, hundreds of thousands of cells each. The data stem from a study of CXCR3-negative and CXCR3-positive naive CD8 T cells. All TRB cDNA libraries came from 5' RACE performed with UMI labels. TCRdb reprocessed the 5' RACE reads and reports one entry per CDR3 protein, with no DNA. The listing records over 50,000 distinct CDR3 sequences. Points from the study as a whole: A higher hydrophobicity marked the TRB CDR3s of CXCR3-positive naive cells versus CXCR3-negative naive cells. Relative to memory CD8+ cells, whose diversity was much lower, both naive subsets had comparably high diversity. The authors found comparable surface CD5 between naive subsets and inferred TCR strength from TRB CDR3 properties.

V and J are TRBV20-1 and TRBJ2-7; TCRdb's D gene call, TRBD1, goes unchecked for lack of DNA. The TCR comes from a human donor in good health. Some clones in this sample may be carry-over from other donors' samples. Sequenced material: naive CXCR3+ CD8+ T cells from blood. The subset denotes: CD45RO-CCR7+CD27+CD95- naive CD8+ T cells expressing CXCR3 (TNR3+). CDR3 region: CSANRDESYEQYF.